This paragraph reports one T cell receptor (beta chain). The data were obtained in a study of shared clonotypes between healthy human individuals. The ends lost 4 bases at V and 13 bases at J; junction bases unmatched: 18. Germline V CDR1 and CDR2: SGHNT, YYREEE (reference sequence). CDR3 length: 15 residues. Here immunoSEQ multiplex PCR was the method, and the copy in TCRdb shows in-frame clones only, minus some. In the table there are 450,000 to 500,000 clones, 81% of which are singletons. This rearrangement joins TRBV5-4 to TRBJ2-7; 9 nucleotides line up with TRBD2. Sequenced: PBMCs. This receptor was taken from a woman aged 40 to 55 in good health. Some clones in this sample may be carry-over from other donors' samples. The CDR3 coding sequence is TGTGCCAGCAGCGCACATGGGGGGGCAGCGGGAGGCTTCTACTTC. Translating it yields CASSAHGGAAGGFYF.